Listed below are T cell receptor beta chains from one sample, sequenced in a study of blood T cell repertoires in COVID-19. The protocol was immunoSEQ multiplex PCR, while the TCRdb copy is restricted to in-frame clones and leaves out a portion. Here the sample spans about 82,000 clones, roughly three quarters being singletons. The sample comprised peripheral blood. These receptors all stem from a man aged 60 to 69 with COVID-19, enrolled during active disease. The CDR3 runs from the conserved cysteine through the conserved F or W. The order of the fields is CDR3 protein, CDR3 DNA, J gene, D gene, clone size, V gene. The D gene is left open where the match is weak. The size entry is marked missing in some rows and otherwise reads once, few, many or a size class.

CDR3aa: CASSVLRGFGNTIYF
CDR3nt: TGTGCCAGCAGCGTCCTTAGGGGATTTGGAAACACCATATATTTT
j_gene: TRBJ1-3
d_gene: .
abundance: .
v_gene: TRBV11-2

CDR3aa: CSAPVGGPGVSEAFF
CDR3nt: TGCAGCGCGCCAGTCGGGGGACCTGGGGTGTCTGAAGCTTTCTTT
j_gene: TRBJ1-1
d_gene: .
abundance: few
v_gene: TRBV29-1

CDR3aa: CASSYPRQGWADTEAFF
CDR3nt: TGTGCCAGCAGTTACCCTCGACAGGGCTGGGCGGACACTGAAGCTTTCTTT
j_gene: TRBJ1-1
d_gene: TRBD1
abundance: .
v_gene: TRBV6-2/TRBV6-3

CDR3aa: CATSRGEAGGSPLHF
CDR3nt: TGTGCCACCAGCAGAGGGGAGGCAGGAGGATCACCCCTCCACTTT
j_gene: TRBJ1-6
d_gene: .
abundance: .
v_gene: TRBV15

CDR3aa: CASTTTRGQGRLKTEAFF
CDR3nt: TGTGCCAGTACCACGACCCGGGGACAGGGTAGATTGAAAACTGAAGCTTTCTTT
j_gene: TRBJ1-1
d_gene: TRBD1
abundance: .
v_gene: TRBV19

CDR3aa: CASSEYVQAPQYF
CDR3nt: TGTGCCAGCAGTGAATATGTCCAGGCCCCACAGTACTTC
j_gene: TRBJ2-4
d_gene: .
abundance: .
v_gene: TRBV25-1

CDR3aa: CASSYGGEQFF
CDR3nt: TGTGCCAGCAGTTACGGCGGTGAGCAGTTCTTC
j_gene: TRBJ2-1
d_gene: .
abundance: few
v_gene: TRBV6-6

CDR3aa: CASSSGQEGYNSPLHF
CDR3nt: TGTGCCAGCAGCTCGGGACAGGAAGGCTATAATTCACCCCTCCACTTT
j_gene: TRBJ1-6
d_gene: TRBD1
abundance: .
v_gene: TRBV13

CDR3aa: CATSRVGGSRLLAYNEQFF
CDR3nt: TGTGCCACCAGCAGGGTAGGAGGGAGCCGTCTCCTTGCCTACAATGAGCAGTTCTTC
j_gene: TRBJ2-1
d_gene: .
abundance: .
v_gene: TRBV15

CDR3aa: CASSLSGLGYGYTF
CDR3nt: TGTGCCAGCAGCCTGAGCGGTCTGGGCTATGGCTACACCTTC
j_gene: TRBJ1-2
d_gene: .
abundance: .
v_gene: TRBV5-4

CDR3aa: CASRGTNYNEQFF
CDR3nt: TGCGCCAGCAGAGGGACTAACTACAATGAGCAGTTCTTC
j_gene: TRBJ2-1
d_gene: TRBD2
abundance: .
v_gene: TRBV5-1

CDR3aa: CASSSSGRAFQYF
CDR3nt: TGTGCCAGCAGTTCTAGCGGGAGGGCGTTTCAGTATTTT
j_gene: TRBJ2-3
d_gene: TRBD2
abundance: .
v_gene: TRBV7-9

CDR3aa: CASSLGRTQTYEQYF
CDR3nt: TGTGCCAGCAGCTTAGGAAGGACACAGACCTACGAGCAGTACTTC
j_gene: TRBJ2-7
d_gene: .
abundance: .
v_gene: TRBV7-2

CDR3aa: CASSPGTSGGETQYF
CDR3nt: TGTGCCAGCAGCCCCGGGACTAGCGGGGGAGAGACCCAGTACTTC
j_gene: TRBJ2-5
d_gene: TRBD2
abundance: .
v_gene: TRBV3-1/TRBV3-2

CDR3aa: CASSPTGRYEQYF
CDR3nt: TGTGCCAGCAGCCCGACAGGGAGATACGAGCAGTACTTC
j_gene: TRBJ2-7
d_gene: TRBD1
abundance: .
v_gene: TRBV6-5

CDR3aa: CASSPAAVSYNEQFF
CDR3nt: TGTGCTAGCAGCCCCGCGGCAGTCTCCTACAATGAGCAGTTCTTC
j_gene: TRBJ2-1
d_gene: .
abundance: few
v_gene: TRBV7-7

CDR3aa: CASSLSRATEAFF
CDR3nt: TGTGCCAGCAGCTTAAGCAGGGCTACTGAAGCTTTCTTT
j_gene: TRBJ1-1
d_gene: .
abundance: .
v_gene: TRBV7-3

CDR3aa: CASSPRGGIGYTF
CDR3nt: TGTGCCAGCAGCCCCCGCGGGGGTATAGGCTACACCTTC
j_gene: TRBJ1-2
d_gene: .
abundance: .
v_gene: TRBV7-8

CDR3aa: CASSGDRGRAGELFF
CDR3nt: TGTGCCAGCAGCGGAGACAGGGGGAGGGCCGGGGAGCTGTTTTTT
j_gene: TRBJ2-2
d_gene: TRBD1
abundance: .
v_gene: TRBV9